This T cell receptor beta chain was profiled in a study of blood T cell repertoires in COVID-19. Study summary: Samples came from the United States, Italy and Spain, spanning acute and convalescent COVID-19. PBMCs, B-cell-depleted T cells, or T cells were the source of the cDNA or gDNA that made up the material.

The CDR3 covers 14 residues. Deletions cut 6 bases from V and 6 bases from J, with 17 bases between. Germline CDR1 MDHEN, CDR2 SYDVKM. Original analysis: Nucleated cell counts were estimated from reference gene primer amplification. The protocol was immunoSEQ multiplex PCR, while the TCRdb copy is restricted to in-frame clones and leaves out a portion. That table is the source of V, J and clone size, and D and trimming were worked out from the DNA. The sample carries 200,000 to 300,000 clones, roughly 90% recorded once. Sequencing was performed on peripheral blood. V is TRBV28 and J is TRBJ1-2, with D unresolved. This TCR was sampled from a man between 25 and 39 years old with active or convalescent COVID-19. In DNA, the CDR3 is TGTGCCAGCAGCCCCCGAAGTGCCGGGGATGGCTACACCTTC. Translation gives CASSPRSAGDGYTF.